This T cell receptor beta chain was recovered during a study of cytomegalovirus exposure and HLA in healthy donors. Germline lookup yields CDR1 MRHNA and CDR2 SNTAGT. The V and J ends lost 5 bases and 9 bases, in that order; junction bases with no gene match: 12. This CDR3 has 15 residues. The sample holds one count of this clone. Its specificity is not known. It was with 60 Vbeta and 13 Jbeta primers that the PCR ran. Clones were read by immunoSEQ multiplex PCR, and TCRdb kept only the in-frame ones, dropping some. The sample has about 67,000 clones; approximately 67% are singletons. General study results and limits: Reportedly, a later analysis found an Asian-associated ancestry cluster had fewer N-insertions than the roughly 700-donor mean. The later analysis indicated that the majority of CMV-associated TCR beta chains appeared HLA-restricted. TCR beta chains associated with HLA were, in a later analysis, more clonally expanded than equally common others. Per published reports, the classifier diagnosed cytomegalovirus status with high specificity and sensitivity.

The rearrangement joins TRBV6-4 to TRBJ2-1; 8 nucleotides line up with TRBD2. The sequence was collected from a woman aged 25 to 39 in good health and CMV-seronegative. Sequenced: PBMCs. The CDR3 DNA reads as TGTGCCAGCAGTCGTCTAGCGGGCCCCGACGGTGAGCAGTTCTTC. This sequence encodes CASSRLAGPDGEQFF.